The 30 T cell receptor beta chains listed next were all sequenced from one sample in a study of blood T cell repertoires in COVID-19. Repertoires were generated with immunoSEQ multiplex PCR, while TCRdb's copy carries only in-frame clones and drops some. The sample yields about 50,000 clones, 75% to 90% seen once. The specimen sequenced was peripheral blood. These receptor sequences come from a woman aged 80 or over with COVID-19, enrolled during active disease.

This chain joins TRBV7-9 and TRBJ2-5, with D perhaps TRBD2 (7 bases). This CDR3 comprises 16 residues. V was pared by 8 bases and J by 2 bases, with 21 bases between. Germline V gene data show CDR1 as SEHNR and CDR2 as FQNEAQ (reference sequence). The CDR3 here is CASVPRGRGRQETQYF. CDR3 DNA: TGTGCCAGCGTCCCCCGAGGGCGGGGGCGACAAGAGACCCAGTACTTC.

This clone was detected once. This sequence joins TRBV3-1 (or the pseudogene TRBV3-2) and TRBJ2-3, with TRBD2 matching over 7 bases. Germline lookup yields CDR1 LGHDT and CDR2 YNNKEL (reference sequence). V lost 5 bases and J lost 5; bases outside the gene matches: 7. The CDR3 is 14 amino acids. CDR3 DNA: TGTGCCAGCAGCGCGCGGGGGAAACTAGATACGCAGTATTTT. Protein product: CASSARGKLDTQYF.

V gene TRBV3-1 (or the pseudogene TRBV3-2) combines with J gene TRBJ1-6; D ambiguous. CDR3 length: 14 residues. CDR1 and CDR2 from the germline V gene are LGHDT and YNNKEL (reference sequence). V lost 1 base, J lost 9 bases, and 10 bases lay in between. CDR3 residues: CASSQGGKGSPLHF. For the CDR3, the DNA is TGTGCCAGCAGCCAAGGAGGGAAGGGTTCACCCCTCCACTTT.

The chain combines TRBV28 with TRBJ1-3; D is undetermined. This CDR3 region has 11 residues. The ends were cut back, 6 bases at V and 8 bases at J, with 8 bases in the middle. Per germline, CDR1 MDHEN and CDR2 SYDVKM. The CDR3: CASSVRDTIYF. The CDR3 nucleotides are TGTGCCAGCAGCGTTCGGGACACCATATATTTT.

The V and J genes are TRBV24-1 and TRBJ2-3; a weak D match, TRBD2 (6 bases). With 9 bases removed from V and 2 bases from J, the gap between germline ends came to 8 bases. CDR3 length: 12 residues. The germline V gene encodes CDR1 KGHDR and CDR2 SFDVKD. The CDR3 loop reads CATRGNTDTQYF. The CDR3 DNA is TGTGCCACCCGCGGGAACACAGATACGCAGTATTTT.

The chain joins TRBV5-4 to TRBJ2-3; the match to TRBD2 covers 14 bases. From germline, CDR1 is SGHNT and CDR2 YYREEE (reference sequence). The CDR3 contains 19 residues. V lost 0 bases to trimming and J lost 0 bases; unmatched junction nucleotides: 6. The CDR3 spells CASSLGQGLAGASTDTQYF. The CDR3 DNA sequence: TGTGCCAGCAGCTTGGGGCAGGGACTAGCGGGAGCTAGCACAGATACGCAGTATTTT.

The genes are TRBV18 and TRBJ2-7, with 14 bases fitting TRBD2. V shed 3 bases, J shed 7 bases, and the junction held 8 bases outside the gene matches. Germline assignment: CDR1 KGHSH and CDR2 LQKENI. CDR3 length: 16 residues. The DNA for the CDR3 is TGTGCCAGCTCACCCCTAGGGACTAGCGGGAGTGAGGAGCAGTACTTC. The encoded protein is CASSPLGTSGSEEQYF.

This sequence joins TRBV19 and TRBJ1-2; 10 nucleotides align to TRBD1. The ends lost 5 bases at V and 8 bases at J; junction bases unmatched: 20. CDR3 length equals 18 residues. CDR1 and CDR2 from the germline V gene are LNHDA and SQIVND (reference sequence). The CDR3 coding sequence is TGTGCCAGTAGTCCCCTAACAGCCGGGGGACAGGGGACTCAAGGCTACACCTTC. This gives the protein CASSPLTAGGQGTQGYTF. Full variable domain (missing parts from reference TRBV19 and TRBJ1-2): DGGITQSPKYLFRKEGQNVTLSCEQNLNHDAMYWYRQDPGQGLRLIYYSQIVNDFQKGDIAEGYSVSREKKESFPLTVTSAQKNPTAFYLCASSPLTAGGQGTQGYTFGSGTRLTVV.

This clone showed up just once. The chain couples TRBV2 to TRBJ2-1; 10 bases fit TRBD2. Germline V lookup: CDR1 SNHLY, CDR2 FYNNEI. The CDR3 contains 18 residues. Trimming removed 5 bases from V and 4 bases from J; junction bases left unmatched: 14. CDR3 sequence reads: CASSLLREGLATYNEQFF. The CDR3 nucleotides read TGTGCCAGCAGTTTGCTCCGTGAGGGACTAGCGACTTACAATGAGCAGTTCTTC. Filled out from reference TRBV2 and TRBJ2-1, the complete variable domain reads EPEVTQTPSHQVTQMGQEVILRCVPISNHLYFYWYRQILGQKVEFLVSFYNNEISEKSEIFDDQFSVERPDGSNFTLKIRSTKLEDSAMYFCASSLLREGLATYNEQFFGPGTRLTVL.

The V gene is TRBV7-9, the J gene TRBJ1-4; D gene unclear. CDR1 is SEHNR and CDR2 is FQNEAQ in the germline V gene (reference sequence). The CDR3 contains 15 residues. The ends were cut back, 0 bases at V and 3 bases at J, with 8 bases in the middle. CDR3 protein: CASSLAVGANEKLFF. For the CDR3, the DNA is TGTGCCAGCAGCTTAGCGGTCGGAGCTAATGAAAAACTGTTTTTT.

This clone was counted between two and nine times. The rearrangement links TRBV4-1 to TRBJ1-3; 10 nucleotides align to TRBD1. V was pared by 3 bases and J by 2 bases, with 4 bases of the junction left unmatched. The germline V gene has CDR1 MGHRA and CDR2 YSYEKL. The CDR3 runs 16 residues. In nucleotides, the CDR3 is TGCGCCAGCAGCCATTCGACAGGGGGCGCTGGAAACACCATATATTTT. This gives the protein CASSHSTGGAGNTIYF.

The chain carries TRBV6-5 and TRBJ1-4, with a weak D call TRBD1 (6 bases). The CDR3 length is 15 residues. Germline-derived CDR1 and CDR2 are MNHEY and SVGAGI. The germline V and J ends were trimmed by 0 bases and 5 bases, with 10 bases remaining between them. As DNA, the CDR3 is TGTGCCAGCAGTTACTCACAGGGCCGGAATGAAAAACTGTTTTTT. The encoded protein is CASSYSQGRNEKLFF.

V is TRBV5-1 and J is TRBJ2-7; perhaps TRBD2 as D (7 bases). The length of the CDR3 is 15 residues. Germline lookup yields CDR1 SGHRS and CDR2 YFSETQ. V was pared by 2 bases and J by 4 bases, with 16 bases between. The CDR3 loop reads CASSFRWGGGYEQYF. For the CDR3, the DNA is TGCGCCAGCAGCTTTCGATGGGGGGGCGGATACGAGCAGTACTTC.

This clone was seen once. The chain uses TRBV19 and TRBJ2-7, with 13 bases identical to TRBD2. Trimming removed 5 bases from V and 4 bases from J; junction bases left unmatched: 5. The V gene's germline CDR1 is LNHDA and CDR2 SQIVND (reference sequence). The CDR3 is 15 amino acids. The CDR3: CASSRTSGSFYEQYF. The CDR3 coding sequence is TGTGCCAGTAGTCGGACTAGCGGGAGTTTTTACGAGCAGTACTTC.

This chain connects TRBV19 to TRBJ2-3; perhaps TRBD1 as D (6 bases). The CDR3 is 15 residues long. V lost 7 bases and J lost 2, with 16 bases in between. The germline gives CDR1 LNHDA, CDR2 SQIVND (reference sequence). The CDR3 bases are TGTGCCAGTAACCCGGGCAGGGGAGTCACAGATACGCAGTATTTT. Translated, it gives CASNPGRGVTDTQYF. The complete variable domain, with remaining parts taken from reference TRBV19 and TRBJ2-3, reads DGGITQSPKYLFRKEGQNVTLSCEQNLNHDAMYWYRQDPGQGLRLIYYSQIVNDFQKGDIAEGYSVSREKKESFPLTVTSAQKNPTAFYLCASNPGRGVTDTQYFGPGTRLTVL.

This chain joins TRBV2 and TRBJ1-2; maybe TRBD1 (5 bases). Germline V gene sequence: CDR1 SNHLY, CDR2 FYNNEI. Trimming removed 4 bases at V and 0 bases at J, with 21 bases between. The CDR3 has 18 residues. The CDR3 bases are TGTGCCAGCAGTGTCCTAAAGGCGGGGAGGGGAGCTAACTATGGCTACACCTTC. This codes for CASSVLKAGRGANYGYTF.

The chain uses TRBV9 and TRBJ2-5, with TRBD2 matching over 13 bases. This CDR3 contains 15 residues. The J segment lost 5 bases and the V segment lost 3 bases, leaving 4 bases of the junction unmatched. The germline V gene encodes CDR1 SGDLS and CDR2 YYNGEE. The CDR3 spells CASSEQTSGRETQYF. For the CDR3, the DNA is TGTGCCAGCAGCGAGCAGACTAGCGGGAGGGAGACCCAGTACTTC.

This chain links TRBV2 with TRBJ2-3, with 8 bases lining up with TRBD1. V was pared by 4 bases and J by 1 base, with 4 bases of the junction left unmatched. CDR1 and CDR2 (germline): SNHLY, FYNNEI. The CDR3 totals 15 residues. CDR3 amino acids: CASSADRGGTDTQYF. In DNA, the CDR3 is TGTGCCAGCAGTGCCGACAGGGGAGGCACAGATACGCAGTATTTT.

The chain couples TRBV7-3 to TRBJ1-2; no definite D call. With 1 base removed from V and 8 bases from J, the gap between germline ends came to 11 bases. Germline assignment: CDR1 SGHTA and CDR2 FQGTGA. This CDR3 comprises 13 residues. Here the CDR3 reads CASSLRGRGGYTF. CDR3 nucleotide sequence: TGTGCCAGCAGCTTAAGAGGCAGAGGGGGCTACACCTTC.

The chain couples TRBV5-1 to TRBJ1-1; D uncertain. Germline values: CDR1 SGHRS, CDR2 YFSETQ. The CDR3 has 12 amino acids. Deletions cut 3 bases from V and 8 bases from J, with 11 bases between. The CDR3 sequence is CASSYSPGEAFF. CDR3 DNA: TGCGCCAGCAGCTATTCCCCTGGCGAAGCTTTCTTT.

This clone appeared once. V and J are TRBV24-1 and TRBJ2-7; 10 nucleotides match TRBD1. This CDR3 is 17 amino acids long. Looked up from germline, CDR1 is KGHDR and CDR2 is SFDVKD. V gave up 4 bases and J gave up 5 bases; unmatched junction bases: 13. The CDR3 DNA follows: TGTGCCACCAGTGACCCACCCTCGACAGGGGGCAAGAACGAGCAGTACTTC. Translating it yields CATSDPPSTGGKNEQYF.

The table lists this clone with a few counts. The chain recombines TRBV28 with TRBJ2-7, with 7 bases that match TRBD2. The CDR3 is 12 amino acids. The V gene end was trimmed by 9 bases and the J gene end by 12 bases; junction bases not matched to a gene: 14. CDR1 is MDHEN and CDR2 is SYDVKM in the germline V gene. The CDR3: CASTSAQAGVYF. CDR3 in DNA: TGTGCCAGTACCTCGGCCCAGGCGGGAGTGTACTTC.

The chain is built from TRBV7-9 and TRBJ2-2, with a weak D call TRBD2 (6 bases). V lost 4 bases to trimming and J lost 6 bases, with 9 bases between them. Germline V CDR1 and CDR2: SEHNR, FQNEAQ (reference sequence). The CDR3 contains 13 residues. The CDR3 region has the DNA TGTGCCAGCAGCTGGGGAGGTGCCGGGGAGCTGTTTTTT. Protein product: CASSWGGAGELFF. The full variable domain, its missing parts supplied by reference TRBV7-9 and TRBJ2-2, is DTGVSQNPRHKITKRGQNVTFRCDPISEHNRLYWYRQTLGQGPEFLTYFQNEAQLEKSRLLSDRFSAERPKGSFSTLEIQRTEQGDSAMYLCASSWGGAGELFFGEGSRLTVL.

The CDR3 region has the DNA TGTGCCAAACCGGGTCTAGCCTACAATGAGCAGTTCTTC. Its protein product is CAKPGLAYNEQFF. The chain combines TRBV2 with TRBJ2-1; no definite D call. The length of the CDR3 is 13 residues. CDR1 is SNHLY, CDR2 FYNNEI, per germline. Trimming shortened V by 10 bases and J by 2 bases, and 12 bases separated the two germline ends.

Written as DNA, the CDR3 is TGTGCCAGCAGCTTAGCAGGAGGGACAGGGACCTATGGCTACACCTTC. Its protein is CASSLAGGTGTYGYTF. V is TRBV7-8 and J is TRBJ1-2; 9 bases agree with TRBD1. V lost 0 bases to trimming and J lost 4 bases; unmatched junction nucleotides: 6. This CDR3 region has 16 residues. Germline V gene data show CDR1 as SGHVS and CDR2 as FQNEAQ.

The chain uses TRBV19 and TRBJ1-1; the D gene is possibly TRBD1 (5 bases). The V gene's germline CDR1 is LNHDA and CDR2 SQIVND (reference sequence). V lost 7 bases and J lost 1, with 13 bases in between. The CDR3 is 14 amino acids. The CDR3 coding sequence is TGTGCCAGTATTCAGACAGAAACGAACACTGAAGCTTTCTTT. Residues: CASIQTETNTEAFF. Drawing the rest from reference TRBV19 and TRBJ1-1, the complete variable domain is DGGITQSPKYLFRKEGQNVTLSCEQNLNHDAMYWYRQDPGQGLRLIYYSQIVNDFQKGDIAEGYSVSREKKESFPLTVTSAQKNPTAFYLCASIQTETNTEAFFGQGTRLTVV.

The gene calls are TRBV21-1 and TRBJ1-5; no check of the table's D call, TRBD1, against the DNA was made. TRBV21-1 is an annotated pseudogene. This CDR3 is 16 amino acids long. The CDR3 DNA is TGTGCCAGCAGCAACCGGACAGAAAATAGCAATCAGCCCCAGCATTTT. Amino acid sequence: CASSNRTENSNQPQHF.

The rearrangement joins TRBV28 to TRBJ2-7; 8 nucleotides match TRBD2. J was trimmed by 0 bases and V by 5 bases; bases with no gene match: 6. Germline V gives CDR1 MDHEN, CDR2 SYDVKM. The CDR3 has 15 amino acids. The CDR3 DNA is TGTGCCAGCAGTGTTGGAGCGGGAGTCTCCTACGAGCAGTACTTC. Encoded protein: CASSVGAGVSYEQYF.

CDR3: CATSGQGTGVQETQYF. CDR3 bases: TGTGCCACCAGCGGACAGGGTACGGGGGTACAAGAGACCCAGTACTTC. V gene TRBV15 combines with J gene TRBJ2-5; 8 nucleotides line up with TRBD1. Trimming removed 5 bases from V and 2 bases from J; junction bases left unmatched: 10. Germline values: CDR1 LNHNV, CDR2 YYDKDF (reference sequence). This CDR3 has 16 residues.

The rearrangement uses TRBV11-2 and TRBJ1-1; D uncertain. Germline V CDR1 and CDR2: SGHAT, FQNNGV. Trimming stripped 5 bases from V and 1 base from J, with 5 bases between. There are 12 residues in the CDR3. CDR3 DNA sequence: TGTGCCAGCAGCCAACAGAACACTGAAGCTTTCTTT. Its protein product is CASSQQNTEAFF.